Listed below are T cell receptor beta chains from one sample, sequenced in a study of prognosis after radiotherapy for stage I lung cancer. TCRdb re-called the multiplex PCR reads with MiXCR, one entry per CDR3 protein. Seen here are about 17,000 distinct CDR3 sequences, 44% observed once, and the top ten hold around 40%. The source material was PBMCs, sampled before or after stereotactic body radiation therapy (not recorded which). These TCRs come from a donor over 45 with non-small cell lung cancer. CDR3s include the opening cysteine and the closing phenylalanine or tryptophan. The D gene is left open where the match is weak. The listing skips clone size in some rows; elsewhere it reads once, few, many or a size class.

D gene	V gene	clone size	CDR3 length	J gene	CDR3 DNA	CDR3 protein
NA	TRBV12-3/TRBV12-4	many	11	TRBJ2-1	TGTGCCAGCAGTTTTAGCGGTGAGCAGTTCTTC	CASSFSGEQFF
NA	TRBV11-2	many	15	TRBJ2-3	TGTGCCAGCAGCTTAGCTGGGGGGTTAACAGATACGCAGTATTTT	CASSLAGGLTDTQYF
NA	TRBV5-1	many	15	TRBJ1-4	TGCGCCAGCAGCTTGGCCGGCATAACTAATGAAAAACTGTTTTTT	CASSLAGITNEKLFF
NA	TRBV19	NA	15	TRBJ1-3	TGTGCCAGTAGTATGGGTCTGGGGGCTGGAAACACCATATATTTT	CASSMGLGAGNTIYF
NA	TRBV2	many	16	TRBJ2-2	TGTGCCAGCAGCGACCCTAGAGGGTATAACACCGGGGAGCTGTTTTTT	CASSDPRGYNTGELFF
NA	TRBV7-9	NA	13	TRBJ2-3	TGCGCCAGCCGACTATACTCCACAGATACGCAGTATTTT	CASRLYSTDTQYF
TRBD2	TRBV18	few	18	TRBJ2-2	TGTGCCAGCTCACCGGTAGCGGGGGGACTAAGGAACACCGGGGAGCTGTTTTTT	CASSPVAGGLRNTGELFF
NA	TRBV7-3	many	18	TRBJ2-6	TGTGCCAGCAGCTTAACGGCCCAAGGGGGCGCAGTCGGGGGCGTCCTGACTTTC	CASSLTAQGGAVGGVLTF
NA	TRBV12-3/TRBV12-4	NA	15	TRBJ2-3	TGTGCCAGCAGTTTTTTACAGGCAAGCACAGATACGCAGTATTTT	CASSFLQASTDTQYF
NA	TRBV5-1	NA	15	TRBJ2-2	TGCGCCAGCAGCTATACGACAGGAACGGCCGGGGAGCTGTTTTTT	CASSYTTGTAGELFF